What follows are 32 T cell receptor beta chains derived from one specimen sequenced in a study of shared clonotypes between healthy human individuals. In the naive CD8 group, cells lacked CD45RO and were positively selected for CCR7, so terminally differentiated effector memory CD45RA+ cells were left out. The repertoire was sequenced with immunoSEQ multiplex PCR; TCRdb's copy has only in-frame clones and lacks some. This sample has around 2,000,000 clones, with about 95% found just once. Sample: naive CD8+ T cells sorted from blood. These receptors came from a man younger than 35 in good health.

The V call is TRBV27, the J call TRBJ2-2; D is perhaps TRBD1 or TRBD2 (5 bases each). Trimming left V 2 bases short and J 7 bases short, with 14 bases between. Germline CDR1 reads MNHEY; CDR2 reads SMNVEV (reference sequence). This CDR3 comprises 15 residues. DNA for the CDR3: TGTGCCAGCAGTTTAGTAGGGGACGGAGACGGGGAGCTGTTTTTT. Its translation is CASSLVGDGDGELFF.

The CDR3 reads CASSYSLRYTEAFF. The CDR3 nucleotides read TGTGCCAGCAGTTACTCGCTGAGATACACTGAAGCTTTCTTT. The genes are TRBV6-6 and TRBJ1-1; D is ambiguous. Trimming stripped 0 bases from V and 3 bases from J, with 8 bases between. CDR3 length: 14 residues. From germline, CDR1 is MNHNY and CDR2 SVGAGI (reference sequence).

V is TRBV15 and J is TRBJ1-2, with D possibly matching TRBD1 (6 bases). Germline V gene sequence: CDR1 LNHNV, CDR2 YYDKDF (reference sequence). The CDR3 length is 14 residues. V shed 3 bases and J shed 8 bases, with 16 bases lying between them. The CDR3 sequence: CATSSRTEEGGYTF. The CDR3 nucleotides are TGTGCCACCAGCAGTCGGACAGAAGAAGGGGGCTACACCTTC.

This chain uses TRBV30 with TRBJ1-2, with 7 nucleotides matching TRBD1. V trimming: 0 bases; J trimming: 5 bases; junction bases outside the gene matches: 3. Looked up from germline, CDR1 is GTSNPN and CDR2 is SVGIG (reference sequence). The CDR3 totals 13 residues. The CDR3: CAWSVTGLYGYTF. The CDR3 DNA sequence: TGTGCCTGGAGTGTGACAGGGCTGTATGGCTACACCTTC.

The chain is built from TRBV19 and TRBJ2-5, with D tentatively TRBD2 (6 bases). This CDR3 spans 14 amino acids. V lost 3 bases, J lost 3 bases, and 11 bases lay in between. Germline CDR1 is LNHDA and CDR2 is SQIVND (reference sequence). CDR3 sequence reads: CASSIPSVKETQYF. The CDR3 region has the DNA TGTGCCAGTAGTATCCCTAGCGTAAAAGAGACCCAGTACTTC.

The chain employs TRBV27 and TRBJ2-3; perhaps TRBD2 as D (6 bases). The CDR3 loop spans 17 amino acids. From germline, CDR1 is MNHEY and CDR2 SMNVEV (reference sequence). V lost 1 base and J 0 bases, leaving 14 bases between the germline ends. CDR3 in DNA: TGTGCCAGCAGTTTATTCCCGGGAGATGATAGCACAGATACGCAGTATTTT. It is translated as CASSLFPGDDSTDTQYF.

This chain uses TRBV28 with TRBJ2-3; TRBD2 agrees at 7 bases. The V segment lost 2 bases and the J segment 0 bases; nucleotides outside the gene matches: 8. The length of the CDR3 is 17 residues. Per the germline V gene, CDR1 is MDHEN and CDR2 is SYDVKM. CDR3 coding DNA: TGTGCCAGCAGTTTAGGGCTAGCGGATTACAGCACAGATACGCAGTATTTT. It encodes CASSLGLADYSTDTQYF.

V usage is TRBV6-6 and J usage is TRBJ2-2, with 9 bases matching TRBD1. The CDR3 contains 16 residues. Germline trimming cut 2 bases from V and 6 bases from J; bases unmatched to any gene: 7. Germline lookup yields CDR1 MNHNY and CDR2 SVGAGI (reference sequence). CDR3 nucleotides: TGTGCCAGCAGTTACCCTTGGGACAGGGAAGCCGGGGAGCTGTTTTTT. This sequence encodes CASSYPWDREAGELFF.

The chain links TRBV19 to TRBJ2-7; the D call may be TRBD1 or TRBD2 (5 bases each). The CDR3 is 13 amino acids. V was shortened by 2 bases and J by 7 bases, with 12 bases between the two germline ends. CDR1 LNHDA and CDR2 SQIVND come from the germline V gene (reference sequence). CDR3 sequence (DNA): TGTGCCAGTAGTATAACAGGAGGATGGGAGCAGTACTTC. This sequence encodes CASSITGGWEQYF.

This chain links TRBV6-1 with TRBJ2-7; TRBD2 aligns across 7 bases. In germline, CDR1 is MNHNS, CDR2 SASEGT. The V gene end was trimmed by 10 bases and the J gene end by 1 base; junction bases not matched to a gene: 10. The CDR3 is 14 amino acids. The DNA for the CDR3 is TGTGCCACTGGTTGGGCGGGAGAGTCCTACGAGCAGTACTTC. Translation: CATGWAGESYEQYF.

V is TRBV7-2 and J is TRBJ2-5; D perhaps matches TRBD1 (5 bases). The germline V gene encodes CDR1 SGHTA and CDR2 FQGNSA. Trimming pared 5 bases from V and 1 base from J, leaving 20 bases between. This CDR3 region has 17 residues. CDR3 residues: CASSKDSQPTIQETQYF. The CDR3 DNA follows: TGTGCCAGCAGCAAAGACAGCCAACCGACGATCCAAGAGACCCAGTACTTC.

The rearrangement uses TRBV10-3 and TRBJ2-3; D possibly corresponds to TRBD2 (6 bases). The CDR3 extends over 12 amino acids. In germline, CDR1 is ENHRY, CDR2 SYGVKD. Trimming stripped 4 bases from V and 6 bases from J, with 8 bases between. The CDR3 spells CAISGDSDTQYF. CDR3 nucleotides: TGTGCCATCAGTGGGGACTCGGATACGCAGTATTTT.

This clone was recorded only once. The same CDR3 arises from other DNA sequences in this sample as well. The gene calls are TRBV19 and TRBJ2-1, with unresolved D. Germline V gene lookup returns CDR1 LNHDA and CDR2 SQIVND (reference sequence). This CDR3 is built from 13 residues. Trimming stripped 0 bases from V and 7 bases from J, with 7 bases between. In DNA form, the CDR3 reads TGTGCCAGTAGTATAGATCTGGAAAATGAGCAGTTCTTC. It encodes CASSIDLENEQFF. Together with reference TRBV19 and TRBJ2-1, the CDR3 gives the full variable domain: DGGITQSPKYLFRKEGQNVTLSCEQNLNHDAMYWYRQDPGQGLRLIYYSQIVNDFQKGDIAEGYSVSREKKESFPLTVTSAQKNPTAFYLCASSIDLENEQFFGPGTRLTVL.

In its sample, this clone was seen once. The chain couples TRBV4-1 to TRBJ2-3; 7 bases line up with TRBD2. J lost 0 bases, V lost 4 bases, and 4 bases had no gene match. This CDR3 has 15 residues. Germline loops: CDR1 MGHRA, CDR2 YSYEKL. This CDR3 reads CASSRGTTSTDTQYF. Written as DNA, the CDR3 is TGCGCCAGCAGCCGAGGGACTACTAGCACAGATACGCAGTATTTT.

Of note for this clone: The same CDR3 also results from other DNA sequences found in this sample. The chain recombines TRBV4-1 with TRBJ2-2; D is possibly TRBD1 (6 bases). The CDR3 length is 15 residues. Trimming removed 1 base from V and 4 bases from J, with 10 bases in between. Germline-derived CDR1 and CDR2 are MGHRA and YSYEKL. CDR3: CASSQGQGGTGELFF. CDR3 in DNA: TGCGCCAGCAGCCAAGGGCAAGGGGGCACCGGGGAGCTGTTTTTT.

This chain uses TRBV7-6 with TRBJ2-4, with a possible D match to TRBD2 (6 bases). The CDR3 sequence is 12 residues long. With 5 bases removed from V and 13 bases from J, the gap between germline ends came to 15 bases. Germline V gene sequence: CDR1 SGHVS, CDR2 FNYEAQ. The CDR3 here is CASSDIAELQYF. CDR3 in DNA: TGTGCCAGCAGCGATATAGCGGAATTACAGTACTTC.

The chain combines TRBV7-9 with TRBJ2-2, with 11 nucleotides matching TRBD2. The CDR3 loop spans 17 amino acids. Unmatched junction bases numbered 9, after V lost 7 bases and J lost 2 bases. Per germline, CDR1 SEHNR and CDR2 FQNEAQ (reference sequence). DNA for the CDR3: TGTGCCAGCACTCAAATCGGACTAGCGGGTAACACCGGGGAGCTGTTTTTT. Translating gives CASTQIGLAGNTGELFF. The complete variable domain, with remaining parts taken from reference TRBV7-9 and TRBJ2-2, reads DTGVSQNPRHKITKRGQNVTFRCDPISEHNRLYWYRQTLGQGPEFLTYFQNEAQLEKSRLLSDRFSAERPKGSFSTLEIQRTEQGDSAMYLCASTQIGLAGNTGELFFGEGSRLTVL.

This clone was seen a single time. The chain employs TRBV4-1 and TRBJ2-3, with 7 positions matching TRBD2. V was clipped by 1 base and J by 4 bases; unmatched bases: 11. The CDR3 covers 17 residues. Germline V lookup: CDR1 MGHRA, CDR2 YSYEKL. The DNA for the CDR3 is TGCGCCAGCAGCCAAGTGGTGCTCGCGGGGGATGCAGATACGCAGTATTTT. It specifies CASSQVVLAGDADTQYF.

The rearrangement uses TRBV5-1 and TRBJ1-4; perhaps TRBD1 as D (5 bases). This CDR3 region has 16 residues. Trimming left V 4 bases short and J 1 base short, with 14 bases between. Germline assignment: CDR1 SGHRS and CDR2 YFSETQ. This CDR3 is CASSEGLLGTNEKLFF. CDR3 nucleotides: TGCGCCAGCAGCGAGGGACTCCTGGGAACTAATGAAAAACTGTTTTTT.

The chain is built from TRBV30 and TRBJ1-5; D is perhaps TRBD1 (5 bases). This CDR3 has 15 residues. Germline-derived CDR1 and CDR2 are GTSNPN and SVGIG (reference sequence). With 3 bases removed from V and 0 bases from J, the gap between germline ends came to 12 bases. CDR3 DNA sequence: TGTGCCTGGAGCCAGACAGCATATAGCAATCAGCCCCAGCATTTT. Amino acid sequence: CAWSQTAYSNQPQHF.

As DNA, the CDR3 is TGTGCCAGTAGCTTCCTCACGCAACTAGCGTCTAGCTCCTACAATGAGCAGTTCTTC. It specifies CASSFLTQLASSSYNEQFF. V usage is TRBV19 and J usage is TRBJ2-1, with 7 bases identical to TRBD2. The trim removed 6 bases at V and 0 bases at J, leaving 17 bases unmatched. CDR1 is LNHDA, CDR2 SQIVND, per germline (reference sequence). The CDR3 extends over 19 amino acids.

V gene TRBV5-6 combines with J gene TRBJ2-7; 8 bases agree with TRBD1. The germline V gene has CDR1 SGHDT and CDR2 YYEEEE. The CDR3 has 13 residues. After removal of 4 bases from V and 5 bases from J, the junction contained 5 bases not matched to a gene. CDR3 sequence reads: CASSRDRWNEQYF. The CDR3 DNA reads TGTGCCAGCAGCCGGGACAGGTGGAACGAGCAGTACTTC.

The chain links TRBV6-6 to TRBJ1-1; 8 bases fit TRBD1. Germline trimming cut 2 bases from V and 0 bases from J; bases unmatched to any gene: 5. CDR3 length: 16 residues. Germline values: CDR1 MNHNY, CDR2 SVGAGI (reference sequence). The CDR3 DNA sequence: TGTGCCAGCAGTTACCCAACGGACAGGGTGAACACTGAAGCTTTCTTT. Residues: CASSYPTDRVNTEAFF.

V usage is TRBV27 and J usage is TRBJ1-2; D is ambiguous. The germline gives CDR1 MNHEY, CDR2 SMNVEV (reference sequence). This CDR3 is 15 amino acids long. Trimming took 3 bases from V and 3 from J, leaving 14 bases between them. The CDR3 reads CASSFRAGLHYGYTF. The DNA of the CDR3 is TGTGCCAGCAGTTTTAGGGCAGGCCTACACTATGGCTACACCTTC.

J is TRBJ1-2 and V is TRBV28, with 9 bases matching TRBD1. Germline assignment: CDR1 MDHEN and CDR2 SYDVKM. Trimming cost V 5 bases and J 7 bases; bases outside gene matches: 23. This CDR3 region has 19 residues. The CDR3 coding sequence is TGTGCCAGCAGTCCAGTCCGGGACAGGGAAGGAGGGGGGACTATTGGCTACACCTTC. This sequence encodes CASSPVRDREGGGTIGYTF.

The chain couples TRBV27 to TRBJ2-7, with D tentatively TRBD1 or TRBD2 (5 bases each). Trimming took 8 bases from V and 3 from J, leaving 14 bases between them. The germline V gene has CDR1 MNHEY and CDR2 SMNVEV (reference sequence). There are 13 residues in the CDR3. CDR3 coding DNA: TGTGCCAGCGCCCCGGGACGGCGCTACGAGCAGTACTTC. Amino acid sequence: CASAPGRRYEQYF.

This chain connects TRBV27 to TRBJ2-2; 7 positions agree with TRBD2. The J segment lost 12 bases and the V segment lost 6 bases, leaving 10 bases of the junction unmatched. The CDR3 runs 13 residues. Germline V lookup: CDR1 MNHEY, CDR2 SMNVEV (reference sequence). The CDR3 here is CASRPSDGGKLFF. The CDR3 nucleotides read TGTGCCAGCAGACCCTCGGACGGGGGGAAGCTGTTTTTT.

J is TRBJ2-2 and V is TRBV19, with D possibly matching TRBD1 (6 bases). This CDR3 is built from 16 residues. Germline V lookup: CDR1 LNHDA, CDR2 SQIVND (reference sequence). V lost 0 bases to trimming and J lost 5 bases, with 13 bases between them. DNA for the CDR3: TGTGCCAGTAGTATAGATGACTCAGGGGTAACCGGGGAGCTGTTTTTT. The encoded protein is CASSIDDSGVTGELFF.

The rearrangement links TRBV2 to TRBJ2-5, with unresolved D. This CDR3 has 15 amino acids. Germline loops: CDR1 SNHLY, CDR2 FYNNEI. Trimming stripped 0 bases from V and 3 bases from J, with 11 bases between. The CDR3 is CASSEAAAIKETQYF. Here the CDR3 DNA reads TGTGCCAGCAGTGAAGCTGCGGCTATTAAAGAGACCCAGTACTTC.

The chain links TRBV5-1 to TRBJ2-2; either TRBD1 or TRBD2 may supply D (5 bases each). The germline V gene encodes CDR1 SGHRS and CDR2 YFSETQ. V gave up 3 bases and J gave up 1 base, with 10 bases separating them. This CDR3 is built from 15 residues. CDR3 sequence reads: CASSYGTVNTGELFF. The DNA of the CDR3 is TGCGCCAGCAGCTACGGGACGGTGAACACCGGGGAGCTGTTTTTT.

V usage is TRBV25-1 and J usage is TRBJ2-1; tentative D call: TRBD2 (6 bases). The CDR3 runs to 17 residues. The V end was cut by 5 bases, the J end by 6 bases, with 23 bases between. Per germline, CDR1 MGHDK and CDR2 SYGVNS. The CDR3 coding sequence is TGTGCCAGCAGTACGTGGGAGGACGGGGGTATTGTCAATGAGCAGTTCTTC. Protein: CASSTWEDGGIVNEQFF.

V gene TRBV11-2 combines with J gene TRBJ2-1; D unresolved. The CDR3 spans 14 residues. Germline V gene data show CDR1 as SGHAT and CDR2 as FQNNGV. The V end was cut by 2 bases, the J end by 3 bases, with 8 bases between. Here the CDR3 reads CASSLYPFYNEQFF. The CDR3 DNA reads TGTGCCAGCAGCTTATACCCGTTCTACAATGAGCAGTTCTTC.